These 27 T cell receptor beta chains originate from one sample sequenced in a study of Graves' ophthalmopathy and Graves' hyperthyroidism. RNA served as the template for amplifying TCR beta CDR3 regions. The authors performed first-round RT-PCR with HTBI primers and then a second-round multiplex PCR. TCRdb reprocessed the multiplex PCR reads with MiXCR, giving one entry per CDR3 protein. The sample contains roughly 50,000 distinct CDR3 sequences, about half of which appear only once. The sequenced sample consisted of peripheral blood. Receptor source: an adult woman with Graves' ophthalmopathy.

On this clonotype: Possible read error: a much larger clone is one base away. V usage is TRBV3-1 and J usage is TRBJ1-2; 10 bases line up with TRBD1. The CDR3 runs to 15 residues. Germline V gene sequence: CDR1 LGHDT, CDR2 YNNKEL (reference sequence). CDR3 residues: CASSQGDRGNYGCTF. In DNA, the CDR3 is TGTGCCAGCAGCCAAGGGGACAGGGGAAACTATGGCTGCACCTTC.

The CDR3 DNA reads as TGCGCCAGCAGCTTGGTAGGGTACCCGGCTGGTACGCAGTATTTT. Amino acids: CASSLVGYPAGTQYF. This chain connects TRBV5-1 to TRBJ2-3; D ambiguous. The germline V gene has CDR1 SGHRS and CDR2 YFSETQ. V was pared by 0 bases and J by 8 bases, with 16 bases between. This CDR3 is built from 15 residues.

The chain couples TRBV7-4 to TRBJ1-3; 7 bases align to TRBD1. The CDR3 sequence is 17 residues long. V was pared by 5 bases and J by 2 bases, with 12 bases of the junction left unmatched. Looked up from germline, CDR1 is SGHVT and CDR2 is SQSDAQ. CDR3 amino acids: CASSPRGGRGAGNTIYF. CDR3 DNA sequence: TGTGCCAGCAGCCCTAGGGGAGGCAGGGGGGCTGGAAACACCATATATTTT.

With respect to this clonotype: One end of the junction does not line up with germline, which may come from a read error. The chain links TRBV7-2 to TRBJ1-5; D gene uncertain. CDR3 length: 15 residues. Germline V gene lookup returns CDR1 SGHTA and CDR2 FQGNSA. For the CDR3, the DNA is TGTGCCGGCAGCCTCTCCGGCAACAGCAATCAGCCCCAGCATTTT. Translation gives CAGSLSGNSNQPQHF.

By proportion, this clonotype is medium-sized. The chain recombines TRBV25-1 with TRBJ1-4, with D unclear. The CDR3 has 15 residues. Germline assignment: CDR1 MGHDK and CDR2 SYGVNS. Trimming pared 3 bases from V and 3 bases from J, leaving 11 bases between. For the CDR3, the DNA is TGTGCCAGCAGTGAGCACCGCTACTCTAATGAAAAACTGTTTTTT. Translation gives CASSEHRYSNEKLFF.

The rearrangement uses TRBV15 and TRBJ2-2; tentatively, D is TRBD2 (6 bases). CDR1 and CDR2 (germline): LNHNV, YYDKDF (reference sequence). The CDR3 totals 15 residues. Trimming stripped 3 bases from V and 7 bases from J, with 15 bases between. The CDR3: CATSSIAVVNGELFF. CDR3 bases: TGTGCCACCAGCAGCATAGCGGTTGTTAACGGGGAGCTGTTTTTT.

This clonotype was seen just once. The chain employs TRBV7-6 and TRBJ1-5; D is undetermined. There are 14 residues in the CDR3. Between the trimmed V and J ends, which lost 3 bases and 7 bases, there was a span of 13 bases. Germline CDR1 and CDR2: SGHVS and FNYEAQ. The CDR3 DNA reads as TGTGCCAGCAGCTTCGGTACGGGAGGACAGCCCCAGCATTTT. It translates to CASSFGTGGQPQHF.

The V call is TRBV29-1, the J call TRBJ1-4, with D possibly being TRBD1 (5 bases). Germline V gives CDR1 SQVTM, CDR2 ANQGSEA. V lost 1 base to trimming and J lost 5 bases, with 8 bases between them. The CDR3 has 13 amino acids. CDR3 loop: CSVEGDGNEKLFF. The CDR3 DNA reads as TGCAGCGTTGAAGGGGACGGGAATGAAAAACTGTTTTTT.

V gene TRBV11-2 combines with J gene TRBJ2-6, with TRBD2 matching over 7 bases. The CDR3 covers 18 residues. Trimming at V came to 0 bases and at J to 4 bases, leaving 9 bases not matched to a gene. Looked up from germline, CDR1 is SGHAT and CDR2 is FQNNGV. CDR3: CASSLEGGSITGANVLTF. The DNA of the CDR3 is TGTGCCAGCAGCTTAGAGGGCGGGAGTATTACCGGGGCCAACGTCCTGACTTTC.

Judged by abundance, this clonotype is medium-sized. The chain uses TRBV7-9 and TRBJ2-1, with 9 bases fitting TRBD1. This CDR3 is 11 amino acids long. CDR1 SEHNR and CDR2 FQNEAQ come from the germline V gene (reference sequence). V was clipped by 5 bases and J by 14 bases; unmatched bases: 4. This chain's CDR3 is CASSQGQGEFF. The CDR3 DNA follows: TGTGCCAGCAGCCAGGGACAGGGAGAGTTCTTC.

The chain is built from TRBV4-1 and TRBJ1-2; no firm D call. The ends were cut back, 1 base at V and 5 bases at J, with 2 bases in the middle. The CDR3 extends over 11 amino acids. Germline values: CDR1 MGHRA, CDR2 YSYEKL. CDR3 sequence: CASSQGYGYTF. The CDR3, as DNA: TGCGCCAGCAGCCAAGGGTATGGCTACACCTTC.

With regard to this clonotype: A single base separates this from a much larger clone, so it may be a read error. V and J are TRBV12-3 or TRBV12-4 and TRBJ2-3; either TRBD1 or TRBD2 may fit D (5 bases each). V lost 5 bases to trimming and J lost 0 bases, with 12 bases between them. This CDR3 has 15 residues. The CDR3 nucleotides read TGTGCCAGCAGTGTGGGACGGACTAGCACAGATACGCAGTATTTT. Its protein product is CASSVGRTSTDTQYF.

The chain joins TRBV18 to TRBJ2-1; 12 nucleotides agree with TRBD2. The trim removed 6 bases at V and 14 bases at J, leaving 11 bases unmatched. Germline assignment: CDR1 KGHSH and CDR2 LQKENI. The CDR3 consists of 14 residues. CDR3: CASSSQTSGSREFF. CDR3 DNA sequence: TGTGCCAGCTCTTCTCAGACTAGCGGGAGCCGGGAGTTCTTC.

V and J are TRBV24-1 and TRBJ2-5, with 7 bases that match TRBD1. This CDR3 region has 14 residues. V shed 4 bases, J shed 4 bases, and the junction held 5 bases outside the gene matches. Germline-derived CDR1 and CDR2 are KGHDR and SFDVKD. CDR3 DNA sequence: TGTGCCACCAGTGACCCAAACAGGGGAGAGACCCAGTACTTC. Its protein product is CATSDPNRGETQYF.

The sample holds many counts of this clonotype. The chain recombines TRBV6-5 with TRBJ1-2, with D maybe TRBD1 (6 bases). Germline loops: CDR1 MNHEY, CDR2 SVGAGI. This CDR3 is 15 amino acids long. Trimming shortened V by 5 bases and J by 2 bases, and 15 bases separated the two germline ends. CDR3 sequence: CASSPLGRGNYGYTF. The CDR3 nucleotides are TGTGCCAGCAGTCCCCTCGGCAGGGGAAACTATGGCTACACCTTC.

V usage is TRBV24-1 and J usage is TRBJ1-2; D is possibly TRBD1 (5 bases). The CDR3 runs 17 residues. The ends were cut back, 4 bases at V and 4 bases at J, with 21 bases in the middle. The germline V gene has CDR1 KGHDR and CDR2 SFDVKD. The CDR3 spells CATSELPGLAEGYGYTF. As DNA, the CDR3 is TGTGCCACCAGTGAACTCCCGGGACTAGCGGAGGGCTATGGCTACACCTTC.

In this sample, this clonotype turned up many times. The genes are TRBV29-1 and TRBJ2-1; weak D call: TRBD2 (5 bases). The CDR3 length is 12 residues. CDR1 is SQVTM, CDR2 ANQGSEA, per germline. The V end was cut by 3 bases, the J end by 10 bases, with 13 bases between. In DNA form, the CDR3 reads TGCAGCGTTGAGAAAGGGCCGGGGGAGCAGTTCTTC. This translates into CSVEKGPGEQFF.

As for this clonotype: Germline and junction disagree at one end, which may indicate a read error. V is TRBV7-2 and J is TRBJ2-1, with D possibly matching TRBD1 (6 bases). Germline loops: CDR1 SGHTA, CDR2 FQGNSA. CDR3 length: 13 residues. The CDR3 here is CASGAGATDEQSF. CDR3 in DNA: TGTGCCAGCGGGGCAGGGGCTACAGATGAGCAGTCCTTC.

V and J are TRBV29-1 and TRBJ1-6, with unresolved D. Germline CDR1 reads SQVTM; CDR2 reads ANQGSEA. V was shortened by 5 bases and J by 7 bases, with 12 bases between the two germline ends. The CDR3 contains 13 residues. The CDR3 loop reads CSVSNGVNSPLHF. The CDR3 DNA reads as TGCAGCGTTTCGAACGGGGTGAATTCACCCCTCCACTTT.

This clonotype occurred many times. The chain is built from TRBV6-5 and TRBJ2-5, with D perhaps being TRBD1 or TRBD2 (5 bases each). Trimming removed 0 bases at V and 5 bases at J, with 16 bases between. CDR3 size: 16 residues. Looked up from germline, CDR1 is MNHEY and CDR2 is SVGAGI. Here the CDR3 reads CASSYSSVTRDETQYF. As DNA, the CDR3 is TGTGCCAGCAGTTACTCGTCCGTGACCAGGGACGAGACCCAGTACTTC.

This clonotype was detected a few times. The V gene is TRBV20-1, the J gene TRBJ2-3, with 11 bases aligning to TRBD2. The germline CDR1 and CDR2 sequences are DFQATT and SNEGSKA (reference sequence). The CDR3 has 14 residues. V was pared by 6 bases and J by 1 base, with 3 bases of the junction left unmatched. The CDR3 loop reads CSAGTSGRTDTQYF. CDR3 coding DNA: TGCAGTGCCGGGACTAGCGGCCGCACAGATACGCAGTATTTT.

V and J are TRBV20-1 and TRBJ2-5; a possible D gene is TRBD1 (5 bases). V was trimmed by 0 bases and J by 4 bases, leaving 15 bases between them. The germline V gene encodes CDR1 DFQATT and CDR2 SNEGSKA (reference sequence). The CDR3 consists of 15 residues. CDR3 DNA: TGCAGTGCTAGAGATCTCGAGGCAGGGCCAGAGACCCAGTACTTC. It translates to CSARDLEAGPETQYF.

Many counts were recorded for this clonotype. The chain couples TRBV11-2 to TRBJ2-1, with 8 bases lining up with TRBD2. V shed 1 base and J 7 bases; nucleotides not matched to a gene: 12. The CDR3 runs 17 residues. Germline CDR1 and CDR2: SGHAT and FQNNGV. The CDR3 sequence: CASSLGKVSGRGNEQFF. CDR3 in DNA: TGTGCCAGCAGCTTAGGTAAGGTCAGCGGGAGAGGTAATGAGCAGTTCTTC.

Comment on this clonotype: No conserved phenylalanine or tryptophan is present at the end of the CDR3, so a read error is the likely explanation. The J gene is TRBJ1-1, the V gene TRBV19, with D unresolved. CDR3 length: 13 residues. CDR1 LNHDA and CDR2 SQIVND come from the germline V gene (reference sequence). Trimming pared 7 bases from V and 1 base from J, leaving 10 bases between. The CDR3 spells CASTILTNTEAFS. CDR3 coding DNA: TGTGCCAGTACTATTTTGACGAACACTGAAGCTTTCTCT.

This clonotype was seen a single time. The CDR3 sequence is CSASTSAYNEAFF. The DNA of the CDR3 is TGCAGTGCCTCGACTAGCGCCTACAATGAAGCTTTCTTT. V is TRBV20-1 and J is TRBJ1-1; D gene ambiguous. Germline V gene lookup returns CDR1 DFQATT and CDR2 SNEGSKA (reference sequence). V lost 6 bases to trimming and J lost 7 bases, with 18 bases between them. The CDR3 is 13 residues long.

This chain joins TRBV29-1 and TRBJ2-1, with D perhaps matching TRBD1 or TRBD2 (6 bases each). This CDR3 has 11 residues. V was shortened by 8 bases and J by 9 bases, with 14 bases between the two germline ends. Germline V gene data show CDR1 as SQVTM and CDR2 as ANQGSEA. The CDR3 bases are TGCAGCATAGGAGGGGGTGGTGAGCAGTTCTTC. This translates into CSIGGGGEQFF.

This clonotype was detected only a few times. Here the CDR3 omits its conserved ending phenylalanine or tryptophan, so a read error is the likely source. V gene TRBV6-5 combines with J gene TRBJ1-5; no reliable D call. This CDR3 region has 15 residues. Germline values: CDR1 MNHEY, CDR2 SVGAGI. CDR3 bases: TGTGCCAGCAGGCCCAGTTTAGTGAGCAATCAGCCTCAGCATTCT. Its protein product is CASRPSLVSNQPQHS.